A single sample gave rise to the 15 T cell receptor beta chains below, sequenced in a study of T-cell memory formation after mild COVID-19. TCRdb independently ran MiXCR on the 5' RACE reads; one entry per CDR3 protein. The data show about 560,000 distinct CDR3 sequences, roughly 20% seen once. Specimen: PBMCs or a T cell subset sorted from them (not recorded which). All receptors come from an adult woman who had mild COVID-19 (a few samples of this study predate the infection). Cell type and time point are not known.

The CDR3 DNA sequence: TGTGCCAGCAGTGAGGGGGTTCCATTCTTC. Translation: CASSEGVPFF. The chain recombines TRBV2 with TRBJ2-1; D possibly uses TRBD1 or TRBD2 (5 bases each). The CDR3 is 10 residues long. The germline gives CDR1 SNHLY, CDR2 FYNNEI. V shed 3 bases and J shed 16 bases, with 10 bases lying between them. The entire variable domain, with the rest obtained from reference TRBV2 and TRBJ2-1, is as follows: EPEVTQTPSHQVTQMGQEVILRCVPISNHLYFYWYRQILGQKVEFLVSFYNNEISEKSEIFDDQFSVERPDGSNFTLKIRSTKLEDSAMYFCASSEGVPFFGPGTRLTVL.

This clonotype was seen a handful of times. This sequence joins TRBV2 and TRBJ1-6, with D perhaps TRBD1 (5 bases). There are 16 residues in the CDR3. Trimming removed 6 bases from V and 5 bases from J, with 17 bases in between. Germline values: CDR1 SNHLY, CDR2 FYNNEI. The CDR3 loop reads CASSRETGANNSPLHF. The CDR3 bases are TGTGCCAGCAGCAGAGAAACAGGAGCCAATAATTCACCCCTCCACTTT.

The table lists this clonotype with a few counts. CDR3: CASSYRIAGSSYNEQFF. The DNA for the CDR3 is TGTGCCAGCAGTTACAGAATAGCGGGAAGCTCCTACAATGAGCAGTTCTTC. The V gene is TRBV6-2 or TRBV6-3, the J gene TRBJ2-1; 8 nucleotides match TRBD2. CDR1 is MNHEY and CDR2 is SVGEGT in the germline V gene. V was clipped by 2 bases and J by 0 bases; unmatched bases: 6. The CDR3 sequence is 17 residues long.

This clonotype was recorded many times. The chain is built from TRBV30 and TRBJ2-7, with TRBD1 as a possible D gene (6 bases). V lost 4 bases and J 1 base, leaving 14 bases between the germline ends. Germline-derived CDR1 and CDR2 are GTSNPN and SVGIG (reference sequence). The CDR3 loop spans 14 amino acids. The CDR3: CAWNQGTVSYEQYF. The DNA for the CDR3 is TGTGCCTGGAATCAGGGGACGGTATCCTACGAGCAGTACTTC. Based on the CDR3 plus reference TRBV30 and TRBJ2-7, the full variable domain is SQTIHQWPATLVQPVGSPLSLECTVEGTSNPNLYWYRQAAGRGLQLLFYSVGIGQISSEVPQNLSASRPQDRQFILSSKKLLLSDSGFYLCAWNQGTVSYEQYFGPGTRLTVT.

This clonotype showed up many times. The V and J genes are TRBV5-1 and TRBJ2-1; tentative D call: TRBD1 (6 bases). Per germline, CDR1 SGHRS and CDR2 YFSETQ. Trimming removed 1 base from V and 1 base from J, with 15 bases in between. The CDR3 length is 17 residues. The CDR3 is CASSLTTGKVSYNEQFF. The CDR3 DNA follows: TGCGCCAGCAGCTTGACTACAGGGAAAGTGTCCTACAATGAGCAGTTCTTC.

In its sample, this clonotype was seen a few times. V is TRBV2 and J is TRBJ2-3; D unresolved. The CDR3 length is 13 residues. Germline V gives CDR1 SNHLY, CDR2 FYNNEI. V lost 7 bases, J lost 5 bases, and 13 bases lay in between. CDR3 sequence: CASIVGSVDTQYF. CDR3 in DNA: TGTGCCAGCATAGTAGGGTCGGTAGATACGCAGTATTTT.

The chain joins TRBV4-2 to TRBJ2-5; possible D gene TRBD1, 5 bases. V was clipped by 4 bases and J by 5 bases, with 14 bases between them. CDR3 size: 14 residues. Germline V gene sequence: CDR1 LGHNA, CDR2 YNFKEQ. In DNA, the CDR3 is TGTGCCAGCAGCCCGGGTTCCCCAGGGGAGACCCAGTACTTC. Its protein is CASSPGSPGETQYF.

This clonotype has a handful of counts. V is TRBV9 and J is TRBJ2-1; 8 nucleotides line up with TRBD2. The CDR3 runs to 14 residues. Per the germline V gene, CDR1 is SGDLS and CDR2 is YYNGEE. Trimming at V came to 7 bases and at J to 2 bases, leaving 5 bases not matched to a gene. The CDR3 region is CASAGLETYNEQFF. The CDR3 coding sequence is TGTGCCAGCGCGGGACTAGAGACCTACAATGAGCAGTTCTTC. The full variable domain, with the rest looked up from reference TRBV9 and TRBJ2-1, is DSGVTQTPKHLITATGQRVTLRCSPRSGDLSVYWYQQSLDQGLQFLIQYYNGEERAKGNILERFSAQQFPDLHSELNLSSLELGDSALYFCASAGLETYNEQFFGPGTRLTVL.

This clonotype occurred a few times. The chain carries TRBV7-8 and TRBJ2-3; D call uncertain. V lost 3 bases and J 2 bases, leaving 12 bases between the germline ends. This CDR3 spans 15 amino acids. Germline CDR1 reads SGHVS; CDR2 reads FQNEAQ. CDR3: CASSLAEVVTDTQYF. The CDR3, as DNA: TGTGCCAGCAGCTTGGCCGAGGTGGTCACAGATACGCAGTATTTT.

This rearrangement joins TRBV27 to TRBJ2-5, with a tentative D call TRBD2 (6 bases). V was shortened by 4 bases and J by 4 bases, with 10 bases between the two germline ends. Germline V gene sequence: CDR1 MNHEY, CDR2 SMNVEV (reference sequence). CDR3 size: 13 residues. DNA for the CDR3: TGTGCCAGCAGTTCGACTAGAGGAGAGACCCAGTACTTC. Amino acid sequence: CASSSTRGETQYF.

The rearrangement uses TRBV5-1 and TRBJ2-1; D remains unclear. Per germline, CDR1 SGHRS and CDR2 YFSETQ. V lost 0 bases and J lost 5, with 6 bases in between. The CDR3 loop spans 13 amino acids. The CDR3 sequence is CASSLVWDNEQFF. In DNA, the CDR3 is TGCGCCAGCAGCTTGGTATGGGACAATGAGCAGTTCTTC.

This clonotype was observed a single time. This rearrangement joins TRBV7-2 to TRBJ2-3; perhaps TRBD2 as D (6 bases). This CDR3 comprises 15 residues. Trimming left V 6 bases short and J 0 bases short, with 13 bases between. CDR1 is SGHTA, CDR2 FQGNSA, per germline. The CDR3 spells CASSPGSTSTDTQYF. CDR3 coding DNA: TGTGCCAGCAGTCCCGGGAGCACTAGCACAGATACGCAGTATTTT.

V gene TRBV20-1 combines with J gene TRBJ2-3; a possible D gene is TRBD2 (6 bases). CDR1 and CDR2 (germline): DFQATT, SNEGSKA (reference sequence). Trimming took 3 bases from V and 0 from J, leaving 13 bases between them. The CDR3 extends over 15 amino acids. CDR3 sequence (DNA): TGCAGTGCTAGTTTAGCGGCACCTAGCACAGATACGCAGTATTTT. As protein: CSASLAAPSTDTQYF.

This chain uses TRBV20-1 with TRBJ1-2, with D perhaps matching TRBD1 (6 bases). Germline CDR1 reads DFQATT; CDR2 reads SNEGSKA (reference sequence). With 3 bases removed from V and 8 bases from J, the gap between germline ends came to 16 bases. The CDR3 runs 13 residues. CDR3 amino acids: CSARRWGAGGYTF. CDR3 nucleotide sequence: TGCAGTGCTAGGCGTTGGGGGGCGGGAGGCTACACCTTC.

In this sample, this clonotype is medium-sized. V is TRBV2 and J is TRBJ1-1; D might be TRBD1 (5 bases). Germline CDR1 and CDR2: SNHLY and FYNNEI. The CDR3 spans 16 residues. V was pared by 1 base and J by 2 bases, with 14 bases between. The CDR3 loop reads CASSEGNAGPNTEAFF. CDR3 nucleotide sequence: TGTGCCAGCAGTGAAGGGAACGCAGGGCCAAACACTGAAGCTTTCTTT.